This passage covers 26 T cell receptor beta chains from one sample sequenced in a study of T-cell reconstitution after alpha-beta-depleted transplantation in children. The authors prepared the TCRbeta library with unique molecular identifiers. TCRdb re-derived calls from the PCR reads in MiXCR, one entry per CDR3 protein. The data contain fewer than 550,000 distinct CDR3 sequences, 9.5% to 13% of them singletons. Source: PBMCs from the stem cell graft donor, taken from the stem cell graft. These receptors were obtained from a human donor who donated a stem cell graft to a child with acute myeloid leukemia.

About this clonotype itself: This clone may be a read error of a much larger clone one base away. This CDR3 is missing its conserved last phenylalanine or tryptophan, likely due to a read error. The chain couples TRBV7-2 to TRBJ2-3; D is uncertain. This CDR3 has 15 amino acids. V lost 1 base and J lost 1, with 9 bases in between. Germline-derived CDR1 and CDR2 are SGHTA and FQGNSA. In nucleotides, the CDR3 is TGTGCCAGCAGCTTAGACGGGTGGGGCACAGATACGCAGTATTTA. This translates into CASSLDGWGTDTQYL.

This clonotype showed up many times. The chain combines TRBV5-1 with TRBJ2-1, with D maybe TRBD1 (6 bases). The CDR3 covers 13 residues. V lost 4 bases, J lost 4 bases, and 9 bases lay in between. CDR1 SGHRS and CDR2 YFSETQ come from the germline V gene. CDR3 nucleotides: TGCGCCAGCAGCGCACAGGGATACAATGAGCAGTTCTTC. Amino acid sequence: CASSAQGYNEQFF.

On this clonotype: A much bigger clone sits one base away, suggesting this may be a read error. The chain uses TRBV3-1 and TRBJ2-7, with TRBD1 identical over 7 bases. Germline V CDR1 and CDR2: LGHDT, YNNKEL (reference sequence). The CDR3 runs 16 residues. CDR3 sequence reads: CSSSHQLLDRSYEQYV. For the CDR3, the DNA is TGTTCCAGCAGCCATCAATTGCTGGACAGGAGCTACGAGCAGTACGTC.

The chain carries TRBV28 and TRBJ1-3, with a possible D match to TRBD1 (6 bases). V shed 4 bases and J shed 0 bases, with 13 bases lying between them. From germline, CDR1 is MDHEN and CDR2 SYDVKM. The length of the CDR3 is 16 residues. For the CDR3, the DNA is TGTGCCAGCAGTTCCGCGGACAGCTTCTCTGGAAACACCATATATTTT. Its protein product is CASSSADSFSGNTIYF. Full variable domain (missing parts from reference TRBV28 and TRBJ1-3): DVKVTQSSRYLVKRTGEKVFLECVQDMDHENMFWYRQDPGLGLRLIYFSYDVKMKEKGDIPEGYSVSREKKERFSLILESASTNQTSMYLCASSSADSFSGNTIYFGEGSWLTVV.

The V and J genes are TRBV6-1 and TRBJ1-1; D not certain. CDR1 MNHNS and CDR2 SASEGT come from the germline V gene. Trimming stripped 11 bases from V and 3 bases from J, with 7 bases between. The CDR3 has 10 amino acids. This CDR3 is CAQRDTEAFF. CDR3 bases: TGTGCCCAGCGGGACACTGAAGCTTTCTTT.

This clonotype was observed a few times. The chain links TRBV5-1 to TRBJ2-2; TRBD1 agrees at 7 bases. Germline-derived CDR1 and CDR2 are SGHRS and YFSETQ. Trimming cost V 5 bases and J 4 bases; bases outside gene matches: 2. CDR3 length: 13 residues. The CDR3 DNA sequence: TGCGCCAGCAGACAGGGGACCACCGGGGAGCTGTTTTTT. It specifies CASRQGTTGELFF. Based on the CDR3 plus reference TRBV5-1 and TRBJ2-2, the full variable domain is KAGVTQTPRYLIKTRGQQVTLSCSPISGHRSVSWYQQTPGQGLQFLFEYFSETQRNKGNFPGRFSGRQFSNSRSEMNVSTLELGDSALYLCASRQGTTGELFFGEGSRLTVL.

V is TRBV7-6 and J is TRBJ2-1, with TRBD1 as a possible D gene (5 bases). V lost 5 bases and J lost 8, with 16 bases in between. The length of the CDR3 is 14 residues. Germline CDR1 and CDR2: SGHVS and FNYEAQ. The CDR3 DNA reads TGTGCCAGCAGCCCCGCCGGCAGGGTAGATGAGCAGTTCTTC. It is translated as CASSPAGRVDEQFF.

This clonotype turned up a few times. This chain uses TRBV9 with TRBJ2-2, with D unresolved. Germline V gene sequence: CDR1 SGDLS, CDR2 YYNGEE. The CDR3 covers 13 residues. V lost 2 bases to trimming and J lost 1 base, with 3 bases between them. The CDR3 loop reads CASSVGNTGELFF. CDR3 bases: TGTGCCAGCAGCGTCGGGAACACCGGGGAGCTGTTTTTT.

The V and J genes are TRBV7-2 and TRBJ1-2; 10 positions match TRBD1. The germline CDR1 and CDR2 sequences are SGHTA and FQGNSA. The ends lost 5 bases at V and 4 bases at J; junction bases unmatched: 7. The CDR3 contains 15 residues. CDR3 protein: CASSPTGGAGYGYTF. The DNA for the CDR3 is TGTGCCAGCAGCCCGACAGGGGGCGCGGGCTATGGCTACACCTTC.

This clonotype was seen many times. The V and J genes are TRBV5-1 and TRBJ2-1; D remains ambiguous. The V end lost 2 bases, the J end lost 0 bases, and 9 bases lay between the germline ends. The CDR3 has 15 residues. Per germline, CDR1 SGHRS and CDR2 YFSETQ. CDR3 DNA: TGCGCCAGCAGCTTTCAGGAGAGCTCCTACAATGAGCAGTTCTTC. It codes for CASSFQESSYNEQFF.

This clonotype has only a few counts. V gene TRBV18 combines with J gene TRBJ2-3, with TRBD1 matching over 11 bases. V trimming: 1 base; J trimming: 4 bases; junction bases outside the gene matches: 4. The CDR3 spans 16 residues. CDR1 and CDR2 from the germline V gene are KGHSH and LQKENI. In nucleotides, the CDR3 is TGTGCCAGCTCACCACTGAGGACAGGGGGCTCAGATACGCAGTATTTT. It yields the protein CASSPLRTGGSDTQYF.

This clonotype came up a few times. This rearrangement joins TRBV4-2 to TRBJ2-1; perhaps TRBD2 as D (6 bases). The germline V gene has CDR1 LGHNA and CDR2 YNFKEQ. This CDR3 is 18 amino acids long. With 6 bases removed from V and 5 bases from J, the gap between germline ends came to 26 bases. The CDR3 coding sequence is TGTGCCAGCAGTTCCATCGGGGGTGTACGCGGGGCGGACAATGAGCAGTTCTTC. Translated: CASSSIGGVRGADNEQFF.

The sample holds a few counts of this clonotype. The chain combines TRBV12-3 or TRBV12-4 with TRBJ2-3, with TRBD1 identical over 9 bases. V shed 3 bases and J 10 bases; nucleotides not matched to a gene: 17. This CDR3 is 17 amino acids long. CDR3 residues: CASSLKGSGQGISAQYF. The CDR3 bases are TGTGCCAGCAGTTTGAAGGGGAGCGGACAGGGGATTTCGGCGCAGTATTTT.

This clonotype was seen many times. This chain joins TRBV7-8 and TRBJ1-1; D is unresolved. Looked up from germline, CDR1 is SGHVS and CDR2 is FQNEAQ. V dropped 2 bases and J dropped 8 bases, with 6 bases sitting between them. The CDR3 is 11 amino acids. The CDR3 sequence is CASSLLKEAFF. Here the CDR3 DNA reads TGTGCCAGCAGCTTACTGAAGGAAGCTTTCTTT.

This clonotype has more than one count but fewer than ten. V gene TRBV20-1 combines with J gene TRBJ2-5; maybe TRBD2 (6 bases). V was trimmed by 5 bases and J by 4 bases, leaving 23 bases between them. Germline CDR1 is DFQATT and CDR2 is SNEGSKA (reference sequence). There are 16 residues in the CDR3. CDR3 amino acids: CSAGPFGGRSAETQYF. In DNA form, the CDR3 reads TGCAGTGCTGGACCCTTTGGGGGGAGAAGCGCAGAGACCCAGTACTTC.

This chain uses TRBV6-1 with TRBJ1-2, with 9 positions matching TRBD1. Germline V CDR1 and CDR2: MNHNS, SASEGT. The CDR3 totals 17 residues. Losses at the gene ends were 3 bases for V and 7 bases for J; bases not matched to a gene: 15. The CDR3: CASSDGQGSLSVFGYTF. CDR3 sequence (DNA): TGTGCCAGCAGTGACGGACAGGGGTCTCTTTCTGTCTTTGGCTACACCTTC.

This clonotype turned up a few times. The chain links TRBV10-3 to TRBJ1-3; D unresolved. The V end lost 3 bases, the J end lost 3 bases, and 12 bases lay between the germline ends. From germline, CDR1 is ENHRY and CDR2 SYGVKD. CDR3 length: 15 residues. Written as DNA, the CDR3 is TGTGCCATCAGTGATTTAACGAGGGATGGAAACACCATATATTTT. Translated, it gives CAISDLTRDGNTIYF.

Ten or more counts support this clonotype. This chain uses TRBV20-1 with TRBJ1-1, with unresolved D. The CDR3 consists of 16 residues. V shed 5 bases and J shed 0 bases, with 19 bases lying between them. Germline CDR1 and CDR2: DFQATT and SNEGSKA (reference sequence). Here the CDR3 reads CSASKAMSGVNTEAFF. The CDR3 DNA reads TGCAGTGCTTCGAAAGCCATGTCCGGGGTGAACACTGAAGCTTTCTTT.

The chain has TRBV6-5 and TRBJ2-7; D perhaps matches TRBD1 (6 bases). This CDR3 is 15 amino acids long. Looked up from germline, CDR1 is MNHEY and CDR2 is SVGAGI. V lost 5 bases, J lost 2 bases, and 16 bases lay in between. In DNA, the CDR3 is TGTGCCAGCAGTGGGGGCGGTGTCCAGGCCTACGAGCAGTACTTC. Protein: CASSGGGVQAYEQYF.

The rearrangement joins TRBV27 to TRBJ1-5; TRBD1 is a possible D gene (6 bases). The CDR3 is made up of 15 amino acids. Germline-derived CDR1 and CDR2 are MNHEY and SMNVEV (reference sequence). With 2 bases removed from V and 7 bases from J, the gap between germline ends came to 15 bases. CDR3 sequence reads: CASSLLTGKGQPQHF. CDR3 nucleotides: TGTGCCAGCAGTTTACTTACAGGGAAGGGACAGCCCCAGCATTTT.

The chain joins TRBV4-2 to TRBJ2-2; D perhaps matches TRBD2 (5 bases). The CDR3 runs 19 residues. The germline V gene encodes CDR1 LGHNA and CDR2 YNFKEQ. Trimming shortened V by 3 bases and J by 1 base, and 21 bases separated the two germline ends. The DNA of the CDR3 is TGTGCCAGCAGCCACGACCTTTCACTTTCGGGGAAGAACACCGGGGAGCTGTTTTTT. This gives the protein CASSHDLSLSGKNTGELFF.

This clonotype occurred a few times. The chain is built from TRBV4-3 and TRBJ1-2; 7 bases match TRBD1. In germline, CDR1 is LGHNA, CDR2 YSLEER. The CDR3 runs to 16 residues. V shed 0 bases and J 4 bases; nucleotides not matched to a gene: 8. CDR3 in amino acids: CASSQDKGAWVYGYTF. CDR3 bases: TGCGCCAGCAGCCAAGATAAGGGGGCGTGGGTCTATGGCTACACCTTC.

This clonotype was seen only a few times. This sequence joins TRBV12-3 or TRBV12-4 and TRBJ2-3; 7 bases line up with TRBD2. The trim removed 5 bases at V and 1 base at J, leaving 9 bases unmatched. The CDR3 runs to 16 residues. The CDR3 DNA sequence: TGTGCCAGCAGTCTGGGAGGGAGCGGGCGCACAGATACGCAGTATTTT. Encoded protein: CASSLGGSGRTDTQYF.

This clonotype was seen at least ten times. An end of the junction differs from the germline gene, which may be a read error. DNA for the CDR3: TGTGCCAGCAGTCTCGGGGGCCAGGGGGAGACCCAGTACTTC. Translated, it gives CASSLGGQGETQYF. The V and J genes are TRBV5-1 and TRBJ2-5; D is tentatively TRBD1 or TRBD2 (6 bases each). The CDR3 has 14 amino acids. Germline V gene data show CDR1 as SGHRS and CDR2 as YFSETQ.

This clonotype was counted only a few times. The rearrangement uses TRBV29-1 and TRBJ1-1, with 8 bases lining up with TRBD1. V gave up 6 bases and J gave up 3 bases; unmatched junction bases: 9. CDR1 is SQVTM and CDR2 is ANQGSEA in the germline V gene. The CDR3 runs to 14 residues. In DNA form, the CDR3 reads TGCAGCGTCCGCCGACAGGGGACGCACACTGAAGCTTTCTTT. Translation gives CSVRRQGTHTEAFF.

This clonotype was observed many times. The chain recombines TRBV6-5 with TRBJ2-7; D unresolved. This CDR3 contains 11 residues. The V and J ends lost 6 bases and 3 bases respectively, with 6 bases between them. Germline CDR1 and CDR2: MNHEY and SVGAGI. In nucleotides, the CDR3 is TGTGCCAGCAGCGTAAACTACGAGCAGTACTTC. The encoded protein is CASSVNYEQYF.